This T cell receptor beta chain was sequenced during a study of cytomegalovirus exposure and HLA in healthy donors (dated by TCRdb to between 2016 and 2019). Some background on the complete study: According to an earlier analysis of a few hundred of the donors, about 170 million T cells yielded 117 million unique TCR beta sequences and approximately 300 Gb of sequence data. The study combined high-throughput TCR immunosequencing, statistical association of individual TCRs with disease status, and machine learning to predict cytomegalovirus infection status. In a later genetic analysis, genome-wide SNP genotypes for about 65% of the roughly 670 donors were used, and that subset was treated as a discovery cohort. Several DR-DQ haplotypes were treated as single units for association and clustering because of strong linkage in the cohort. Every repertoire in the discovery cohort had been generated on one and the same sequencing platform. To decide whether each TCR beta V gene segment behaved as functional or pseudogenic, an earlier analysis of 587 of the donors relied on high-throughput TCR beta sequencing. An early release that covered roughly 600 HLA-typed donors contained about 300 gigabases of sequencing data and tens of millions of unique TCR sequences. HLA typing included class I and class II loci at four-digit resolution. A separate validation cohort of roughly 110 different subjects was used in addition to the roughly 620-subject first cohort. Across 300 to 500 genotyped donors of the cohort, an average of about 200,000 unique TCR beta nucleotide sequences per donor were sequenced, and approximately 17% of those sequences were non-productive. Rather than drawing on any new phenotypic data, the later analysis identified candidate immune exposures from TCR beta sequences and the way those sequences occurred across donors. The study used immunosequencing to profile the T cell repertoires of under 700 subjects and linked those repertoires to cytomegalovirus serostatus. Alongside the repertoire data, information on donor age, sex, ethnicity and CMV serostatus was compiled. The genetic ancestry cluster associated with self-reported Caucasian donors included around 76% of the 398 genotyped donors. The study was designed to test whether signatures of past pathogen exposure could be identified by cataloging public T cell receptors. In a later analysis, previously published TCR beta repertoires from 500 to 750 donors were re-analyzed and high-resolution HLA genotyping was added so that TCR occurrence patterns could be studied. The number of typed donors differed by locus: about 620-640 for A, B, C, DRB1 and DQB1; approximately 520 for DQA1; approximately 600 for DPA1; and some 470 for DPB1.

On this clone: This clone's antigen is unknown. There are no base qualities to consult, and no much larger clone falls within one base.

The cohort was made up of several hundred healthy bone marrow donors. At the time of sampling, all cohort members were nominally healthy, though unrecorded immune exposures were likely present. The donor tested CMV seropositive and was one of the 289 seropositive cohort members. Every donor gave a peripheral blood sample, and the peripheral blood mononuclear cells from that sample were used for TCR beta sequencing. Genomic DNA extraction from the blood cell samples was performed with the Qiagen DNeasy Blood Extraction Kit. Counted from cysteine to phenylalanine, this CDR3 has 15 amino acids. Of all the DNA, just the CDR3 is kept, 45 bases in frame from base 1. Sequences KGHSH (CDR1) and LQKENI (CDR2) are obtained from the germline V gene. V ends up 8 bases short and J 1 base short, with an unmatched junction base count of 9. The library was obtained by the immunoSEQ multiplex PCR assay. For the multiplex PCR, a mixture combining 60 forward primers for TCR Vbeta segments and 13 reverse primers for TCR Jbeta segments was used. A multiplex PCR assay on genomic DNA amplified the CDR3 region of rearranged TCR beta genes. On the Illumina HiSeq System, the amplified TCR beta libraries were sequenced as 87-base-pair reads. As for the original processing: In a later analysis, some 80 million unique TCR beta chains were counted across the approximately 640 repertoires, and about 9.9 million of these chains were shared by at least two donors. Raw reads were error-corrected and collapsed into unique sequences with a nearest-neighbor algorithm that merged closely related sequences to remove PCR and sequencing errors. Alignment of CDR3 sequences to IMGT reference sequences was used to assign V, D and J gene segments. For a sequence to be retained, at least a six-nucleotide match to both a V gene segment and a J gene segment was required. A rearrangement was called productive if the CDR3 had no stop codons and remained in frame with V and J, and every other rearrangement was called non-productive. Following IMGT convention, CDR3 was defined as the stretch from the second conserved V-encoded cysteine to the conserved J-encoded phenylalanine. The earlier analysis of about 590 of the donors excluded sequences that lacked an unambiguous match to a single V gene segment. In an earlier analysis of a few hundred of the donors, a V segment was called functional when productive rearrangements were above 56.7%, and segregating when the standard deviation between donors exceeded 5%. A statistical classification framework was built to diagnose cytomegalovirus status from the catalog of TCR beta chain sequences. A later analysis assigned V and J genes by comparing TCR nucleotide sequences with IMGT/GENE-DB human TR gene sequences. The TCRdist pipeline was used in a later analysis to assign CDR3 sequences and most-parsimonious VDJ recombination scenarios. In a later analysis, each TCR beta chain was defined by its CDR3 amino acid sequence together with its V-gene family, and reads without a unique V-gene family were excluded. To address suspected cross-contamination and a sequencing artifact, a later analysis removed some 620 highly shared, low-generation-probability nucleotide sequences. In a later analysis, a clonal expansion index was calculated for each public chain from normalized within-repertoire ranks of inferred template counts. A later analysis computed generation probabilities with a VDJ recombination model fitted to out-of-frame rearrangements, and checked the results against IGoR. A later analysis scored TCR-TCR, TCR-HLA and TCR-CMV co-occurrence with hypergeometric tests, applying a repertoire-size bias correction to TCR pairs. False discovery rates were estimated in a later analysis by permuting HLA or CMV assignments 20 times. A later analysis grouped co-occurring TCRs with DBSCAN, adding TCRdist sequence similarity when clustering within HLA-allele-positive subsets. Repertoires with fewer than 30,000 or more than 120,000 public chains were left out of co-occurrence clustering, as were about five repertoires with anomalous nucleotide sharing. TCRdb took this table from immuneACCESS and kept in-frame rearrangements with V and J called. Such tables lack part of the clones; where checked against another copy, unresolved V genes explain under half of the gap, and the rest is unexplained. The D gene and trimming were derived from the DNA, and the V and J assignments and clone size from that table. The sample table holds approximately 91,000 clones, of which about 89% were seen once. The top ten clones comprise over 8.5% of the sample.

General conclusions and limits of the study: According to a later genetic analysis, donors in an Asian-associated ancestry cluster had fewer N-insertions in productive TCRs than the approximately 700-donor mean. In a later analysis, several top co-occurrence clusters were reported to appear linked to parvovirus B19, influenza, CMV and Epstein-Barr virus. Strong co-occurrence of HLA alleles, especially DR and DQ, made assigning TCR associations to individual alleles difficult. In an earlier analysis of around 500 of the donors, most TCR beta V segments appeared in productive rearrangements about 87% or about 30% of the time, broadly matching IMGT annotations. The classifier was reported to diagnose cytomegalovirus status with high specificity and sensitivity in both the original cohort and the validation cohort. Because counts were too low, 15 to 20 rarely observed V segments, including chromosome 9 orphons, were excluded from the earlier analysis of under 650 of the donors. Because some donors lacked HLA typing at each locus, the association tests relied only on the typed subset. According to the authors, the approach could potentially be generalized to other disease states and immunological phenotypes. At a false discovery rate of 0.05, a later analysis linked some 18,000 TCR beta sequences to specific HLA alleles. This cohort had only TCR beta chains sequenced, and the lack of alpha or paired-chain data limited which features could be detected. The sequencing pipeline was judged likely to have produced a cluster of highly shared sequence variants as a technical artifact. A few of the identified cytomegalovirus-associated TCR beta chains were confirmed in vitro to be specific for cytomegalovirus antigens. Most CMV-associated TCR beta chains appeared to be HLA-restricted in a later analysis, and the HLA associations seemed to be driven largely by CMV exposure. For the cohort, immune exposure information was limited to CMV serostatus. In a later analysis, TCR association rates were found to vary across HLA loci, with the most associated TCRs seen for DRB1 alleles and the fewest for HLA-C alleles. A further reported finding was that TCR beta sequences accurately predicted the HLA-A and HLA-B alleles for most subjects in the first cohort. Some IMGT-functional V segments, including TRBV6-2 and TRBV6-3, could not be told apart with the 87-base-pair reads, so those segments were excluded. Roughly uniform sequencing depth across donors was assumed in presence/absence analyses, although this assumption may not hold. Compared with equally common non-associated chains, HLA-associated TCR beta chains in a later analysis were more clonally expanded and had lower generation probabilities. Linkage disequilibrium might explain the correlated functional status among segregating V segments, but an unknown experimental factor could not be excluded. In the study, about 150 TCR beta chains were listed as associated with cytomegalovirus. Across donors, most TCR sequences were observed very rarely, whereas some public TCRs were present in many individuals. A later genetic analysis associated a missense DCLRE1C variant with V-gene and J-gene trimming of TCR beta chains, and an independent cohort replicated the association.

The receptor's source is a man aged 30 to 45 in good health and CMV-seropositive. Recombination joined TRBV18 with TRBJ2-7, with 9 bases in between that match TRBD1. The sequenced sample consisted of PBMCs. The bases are TGTGCCAGCAGATTGGACAGGGGAGATTCCTACGAGCAGTACTTC. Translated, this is CASRLDRGDSYEQYF. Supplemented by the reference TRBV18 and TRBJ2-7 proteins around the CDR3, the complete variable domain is NAGVMQNPRHLVRRRGQEARLRCSPMKGHSHVYWYRQLPEEGLKFMVYLQKENIIDESGMPKERFSAEFPKEGPSILRIQQVVRGDSAAYFCASRLDRGDSYEQYFGPGTRLTVT.